The rows below give T cell receptor beta chains drawn from one sample of a study of blood T cell repertoires in COVID-19. Profiling relied on immunoSEQ multiplex PCR, and the TCRdb table lists in-frame clones only, not all of them. The sample gives approximately 190,000 clones, roughly 80% of which show up once; approximately 6.2% is in the top ten. The sequencing sample was made of peripheral blood. Every receptor here comes from a woman aged 40-49 years with acute or convalescent COVID-19. CDR3s include the opening cysteine and the closing phenylalanine or tryptophan. D genes are given only for firm matches. Where a row states a size, it is once, few, many or the class of an expanded clone; other rows omit it.

d_call	j_call	clone_size	v_call	cdr3_aa	cdr3_nt
NA	TRBJ2-1	NA	TRBV24-1	CATSDLPGLGGYNEQFF	TGTGCCACCAGTGATTTGCCCGGATTAGGGGGCTACAATGAGCAGTTCTTC
TRBD1	TRBJ1-4	NA	TRBV24-1	CATSDSGTGSEKLFF	TGTGCCACCAGTGATTCCGGGACAGGGTCTGAAAAACTGTTTTTT
TRBD1	TRBJ2-1	NA	TRBV5-1	CASSVGQGSYNEQFF	TGCGCCAGCAGCGTTGGACAGGGGTCCTACAATGAGCAGTTCTTC
NA	TRBJ2-3	once	TRBV5-1	CASGDRRAADTQYF	TGCGCCAGCGGAGACCGGCGGGCTGCAGATACGCAGTATTTT
TRBD2	TRBJ2-3	NA	TRBV6-2/TRBV6-3	CASSYVLAGDTDTQYF	TGTGCCAGCAGTTACGTTCTAGCGGGGGACACAGATACGCAGTATTTT
TRBD1	TRBJ1-4	NA	TRBV19	CASSIRGQGNEKLFF	TGTGCCAGTAGTATTCGGGGACAGGGGAATGAAAAACTGTTTTTT
TRBD2	TRBJ2-5	NA	TRBV2	CASSTGSGRQETQYF	TGTGCCAGCAGCACGGGAAGCGGGAGACAAGAGACCCAGTACTTC
NA	TRBJ2-1	NA	TRBV7-9	CASSLGQFSHEQFF	TGTGCCAGCAGCCTCGGACAGTTTAGCCATGAGCAGTTCTTC
NA	TRBJ2-7	NA	TRBV3-1/TRBV3-2	CASSLMSEQYF	TGTGCCAGCAGCCTTATGAGTGAGCAGTACTTC
NA	TRBJ2-7	NA	TRBV19	CASSIGRPYEQYF	TGTGCCAGTAGTATTGGGAGGCCCTACGAGCAGTACTTC
NA	TRBJ1-2	NA	TRBV11-2	CASSYQRNYGYTF	TGTGCCAGCAGCTACCAGAGGAACTATGGCTACACCTTC
NA	TRBJ2-7	NA	TRBV19	CASSSGPTSYEQYF	TGTGCCAGTAGTAGTGGTCCTACTTCCTACGAGCAGTACTTC
NA	TRBJ1-5	NA	TRBV5-1	CASSLVVSFGRTLNQPQHF	TGCGCCAGCAGCTTGGTGGTCTCGTTCGGCAGGACTTTGAATCAGCCCCAGCATTTT
TRBD2	TRBJ2-7	NA	TRBV2	CATMGLAGHYEQYF	TGTGCCACTATGGGACTAGCGGGACACTACGAGCAGTACTTC
NA	TRBJ1-3	NA	TRBV5-4	CASSLSSSGNTIYF	TGTGCCAGCAGCTTGAGTAGCTCTGGAAACACCATATATTTT
TRBD2	TRBJ2-3	NA	TRBV7-3	CASSTTSGSTDTQYF	TGTGCCAGCAGCACAACTAGCGGAAGCACAGATACGCAGTATTTT
NA	TRBJ1-6	NA	TRBV5-1	CASSLGDLANSPLHF	TGCGCCAGCAGCTTGGGGGACTTGGCTAATTCACCCCTCCACTTT